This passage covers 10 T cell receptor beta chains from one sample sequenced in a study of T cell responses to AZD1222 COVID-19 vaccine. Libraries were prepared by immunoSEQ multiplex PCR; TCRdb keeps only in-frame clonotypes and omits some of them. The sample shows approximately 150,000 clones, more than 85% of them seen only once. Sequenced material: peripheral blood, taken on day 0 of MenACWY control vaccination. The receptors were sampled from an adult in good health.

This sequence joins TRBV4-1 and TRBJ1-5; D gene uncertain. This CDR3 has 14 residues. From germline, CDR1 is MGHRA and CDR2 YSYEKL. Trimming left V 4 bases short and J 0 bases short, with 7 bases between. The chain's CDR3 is CASSLRISNQPQHF. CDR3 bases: TGCGCCAGCAGCCTTCGTATTAGCAATCAGCCCCAGCATTTT.

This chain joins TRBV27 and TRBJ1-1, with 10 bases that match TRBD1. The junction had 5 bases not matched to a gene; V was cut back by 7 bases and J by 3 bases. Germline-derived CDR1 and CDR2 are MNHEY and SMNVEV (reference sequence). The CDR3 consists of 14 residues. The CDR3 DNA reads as TGTGCCAGCAACTCCGGGACAGGGGACACTGAAGCTTTCTTT. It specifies CASNSGTGDTEAFF.

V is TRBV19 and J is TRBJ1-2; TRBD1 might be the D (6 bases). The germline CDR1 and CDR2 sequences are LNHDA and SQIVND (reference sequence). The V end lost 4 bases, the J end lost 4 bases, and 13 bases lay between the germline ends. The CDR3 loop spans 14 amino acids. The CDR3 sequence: CASSTGELAYGYTF. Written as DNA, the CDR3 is TGTGCCAGTAGTACAGGGGAGTTGGCCTATGGCTACACCTTC.

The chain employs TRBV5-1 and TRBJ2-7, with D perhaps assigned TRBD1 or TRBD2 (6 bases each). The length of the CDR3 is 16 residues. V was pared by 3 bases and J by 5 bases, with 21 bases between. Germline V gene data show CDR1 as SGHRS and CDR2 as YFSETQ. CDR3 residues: CASSSQRAGVVHEQYF. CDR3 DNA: TGCGCCAGCAGCTCACAGCGGGCAGGGGTAGTTCACGAGCAGTACTTC.

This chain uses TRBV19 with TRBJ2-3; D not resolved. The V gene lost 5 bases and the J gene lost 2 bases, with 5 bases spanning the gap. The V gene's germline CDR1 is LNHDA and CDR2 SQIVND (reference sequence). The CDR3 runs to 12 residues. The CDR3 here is CASSALTDTQYF. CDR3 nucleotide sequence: TGTGCCAGTAGTGCCCTCACAGATACGCAGTATTTT. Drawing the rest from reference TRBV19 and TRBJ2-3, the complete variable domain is DGGITQSPKYLFRKEGQNVTLSCEQNLNHDAMYWYRQDPGQGLRLIYYSQIVNDFQKGDIAEGYSVSREKKESFPLTVTSAQKNPTAFYLCASSALTDTQYFGPGTRLTVL.

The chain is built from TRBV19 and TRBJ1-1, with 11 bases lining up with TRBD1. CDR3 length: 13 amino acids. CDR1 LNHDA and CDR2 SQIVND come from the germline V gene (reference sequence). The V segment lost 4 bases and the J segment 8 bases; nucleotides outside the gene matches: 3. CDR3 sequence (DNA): TGTGCCAGTAGTACGGACAGGGGGCGCGAAGCTTTCTTT. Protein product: CASSTDRGREAFF.

The CDR3 nucleotides read TGTGCCAGCAGTTTAATCGGGGACAGAAGCTACGAGCAGTACTTC. Amino acids: CASSLIGDRSYEQYF. J is TRBJ2-7 and V is TRBV28; TRBD1 agrees at 7 bases. Unmatched junction bases numbered 7, after V lost 2 bases and J lost 3 bases. Germline V gene data show CDR1 as MDHEN and CDR2 as SYDVKM. The CDR3 is made up of 15 amino acids. The full variable domain, with the rest looked up from reference TRBV28 and TRBJ2-7, is DVKVTQSSRYLVKRTGEKVFLECVQDMDHENMFWYRQDPGLGLRLIYFSYDVKMKEKGDIPEGYSVSREKKERFSLILESASTNQTSMYLCASSLIGDRSYEQYFGPGTRLTVT.

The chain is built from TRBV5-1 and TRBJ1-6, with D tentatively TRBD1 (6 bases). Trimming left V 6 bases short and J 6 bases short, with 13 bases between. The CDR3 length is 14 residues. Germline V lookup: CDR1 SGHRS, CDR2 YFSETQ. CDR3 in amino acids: CASKGGQSNSPLHF. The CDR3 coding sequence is TGCGCCAGCAAGGGCGGACAGTCTAATTCACCCCTCCACTTT. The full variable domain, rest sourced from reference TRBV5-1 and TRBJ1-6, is KAGVTQTPRYLIKTRGQQVTLSCSPISGHRSVSWYQQTPGQGLQFLFEYFSETQRNKGNFPGRFSGRQFSNSRSEMNVSTLELGDSALYLCASKGGQSNSPLHFGNGTRLTVT.

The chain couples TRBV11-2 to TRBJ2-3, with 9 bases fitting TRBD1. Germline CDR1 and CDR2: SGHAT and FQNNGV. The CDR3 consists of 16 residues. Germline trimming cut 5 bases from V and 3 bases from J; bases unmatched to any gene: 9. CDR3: CASSPREGQGTDTQYF. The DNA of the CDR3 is TGTGCCAGCAGCCCTAGAGAGGGACAGGGTACAGATACGCAGTATTTT. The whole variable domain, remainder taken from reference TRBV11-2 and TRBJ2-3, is EAGVAQSPRYKIIEKRQSVAFWCNPISGHATLYWYQQILGQGPKLLIQFQNNGVVDDSQLPKDRFSAERLKGVDSTLKIQPAKLEDSAVYLCASSPREGQGTDTQYFGPGTRLTVL.

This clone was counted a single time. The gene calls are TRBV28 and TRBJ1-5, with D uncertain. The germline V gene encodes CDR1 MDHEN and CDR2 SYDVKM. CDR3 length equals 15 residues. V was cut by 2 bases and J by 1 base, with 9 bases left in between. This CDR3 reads CASSLGPGSNQPQHF. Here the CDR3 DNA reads TGTGCCAGCAGTTTAGGCCCGGGGAGCAATCAGCCCCAGCATTTT.